The 30 T cell receptor beta chains reported below all come from one sample, sequenced in a study of blood T cells in healthy people across ages. Combining a sample-barcoded 5' primer with a J-beta primer mix, a second PCR ran for roughly 6 to 12 cycles. One entry per CDR3 protein, called by TCRdb with MiXCR from the 5' RACE reads. Of some 700,000 distinct CDR3 sequences in the sample, over 20% are singletons; the top ten hold 22%. The sequenced sample was blood. The receptors derive from a man between 65 and 80 years old in good health.

Concerning this clonotype itself: The limits of the CDR3 on the DNA are not certain, so only TCRdb's listed CDR3 is given. V and J are TRBV2 and TRBJ2-7; the tabulated D call, TRBD1, remains unverified against the DNA. Germline V gives CDR1 SNHLY, CDR2 FYNNEI. The CDR3 adds up to 15 amino acids, both ends counted. The CDR3 protein is CASSFGQGSSYEQHV.

This clonotype was recorded only once. The chain couples TRBV4-2 to TRBJ2-3; 8 nucleotides align to TRBD1. The CDR3 is 16 amino acids. Germline trimming cut 4 bases from V and 0 bases from J; bases unmatched to any gene: 6. Germline CDR1 reads LGHNA; CDR2 reads YNFKEQ. This CDR3 reads CASSRQGQASTDTQYF. The CDR3 bases are TGTGCCAGCAGCCGCCAGGGACAGGCTAGCACAGATACGCAGTATTTT.

This clonotype has a count of ten or more. V is TRBV20-1 and J is TRBJ1-2; D not certain. This CDR3 is 13 amino acids long. Trimming took 0 bases from V and 8 from J, leaving 13 bases between them. Germline CDR1 and CDR2: DFQATT and SNEGSKA (reference sequence). The CDR3 DNA sequence: TGCAGTGCTAGAGATCCAGGACTGGGGGGCTACACCTTC. Amino acid sequence: CSARDPGLGGYTF.

A few counts support this clonotype. The chain joins TRBV29-1 to TRBJ2-7, with 11 bases aligning to TRBD1. The CDR3 is 15 amino acids. Looked up from germline, CDR1 is SQVTM and CDR2 is ANQGSEA. J was trimmed by 6 bases and V by 6 bases; bases with no gene match: 13. CDR3 nucleotide sequence: TGCAGCGTCCCTAAGGAGAGGACAGGGGGCGTCGAGCAGTACTTC. This gives the protein CSVPKERTGGVEQYF.

The V and J genes are TRBV20-1 and TRBJ2-1; D gene unclear. V was cut by 3 bases and J by 2 bases, with 11 bases left in between. The CDR3 consists of 14 residues. Germline V gives CDR1 DFQATT, CDR2 SNEGSKA (reference sequence). The CDR3: CSARPGKPYNEQFF. Written as DNA, the CDR3 is TGCAGTGCTAGGCCCGGAAAACCCTACAATGAGCAGTTCTTC.

V gene TRBV20-1 combines with J gene TRBJ1-2; no clear D. V dropped 1 base and J dropped 8 bases, with 11 bases sitting between them. The CDR3 is 12 residues long. Germline lookup yields CDR1 DFQATT and CDR2 SNEGSKA (reference sequence). This CDR3 reads CSARVKGGGYTF. Written as DNA, the CDR3 is TGCAGTGCTAGAGTCAAGGGTGGCGGCTACACCTTC.

This clonotype was counted a few times. J is TRBJ2-1 and V is TRBV15; tentatively, D is TRBD2 (6 bases). CDR1 is LNHNV and CDR2 is YYDKDF in the germline V gene (reference sequence). V dropped 6 bases and J dropped 2 bases, with 14 bases sitting between them. This CDR3 is built from 15 residues. The CDR3 bases are TGTGCCACCAGACAGACTAGTAGCGCCTACAATGAGCAGTTCTTC. This gives the protein CATRQTSSAYNEQFF.

This chain connects TRBV7-9 to TRBJ1-2; possible D gene TRBD1, 6 bases. Trimming pared 6 bases from V and 8 bases from J, leaving 19 bases between. CDR1 SEHNR and CDR2 FQNEAQ come from the germline V gene (reference sequence). CDR3 size: 14 residues. CDR3 coding DNA: TGTGCCAGCAGTAGACTGCCGGACAGTTCGGGCTACACCTTC. As protein: CASSRLPDSSGYTF. Using reference TRBV7-9 and TRBJ1-2 for the parts outside the CDR3, the full variable domain is DTGVSQNPRHKITKRGQNVTFRCDPISEHNRLYWYRQTLGQGPEFLTYFQNEAQLEKSRLLSDRFSAERPKGSFSTLEIQRTEQGDSAMYLCASSRLPDSSGYTFGSGTRLTVV.

This clonotype occurred a few times. This chain links TRBV7-8 with TRBJ2-3, with 11 bases matching TRBD1. The CDR3 totals 16 residues. CDR1 and CDR2 (germline): SGHVS, FQNEAQ. V lost 5 bases to trimming and J lost 2 bases; unmatched junction nucleotides: 6. In DNA, the CDR3 is TGTGCCAGCAGCGCCGGGACAGGGGGTTTCACAGATACGCAGTATTTT. This codes for CASSAGTGGFTDTQYF.

The chain couples TRBV7-9 to TRBJ1-2; no reliable D call. From germline, CDR1 is SEHNR and CDR2 FQNEAQ (reference sequence). The CDR3 length is 15 residues. V was cut by 1 base and J by 7 bases, with 16 bases left in between. As DNA, the CDR3 is TGTGCCAGCAGCTTAGGCCTCCGTGAAGGGTCTGGCTACACCTTC. It specifies CASSLGLREGSGYTF.

V is TRBV6-2 or TRBV6-3 and J is TRBJ1-5, with D maybe TRBD1 (6 bases). The CDR3 has 14 residues. Germline V gene lookup returns CDR1 MNHEY and CDR2 SVGEGT. V was shortened by 5 bases and J by 3 bases, with 11 bases between the two germline ends. This CDR3 is CASSGGGPNQPQHF. The CDR3 nucleotides read TGTGCCAGCAGTGGTGGGGGGCCCAATCAGCCCCAGCATTTT.

The CDR3 loop is CASSSRTGGFDTQYF. The CDR3 nucleotides read TGCGCCAGCAGCTCGCGGACAGGGGGATTTGATACGCAGTATTTT. V is TRBV5-1 and J is TRBJ2-3, with TRBD1 matching 10 bases. J was trimmed by 6 bases and V by 3 bases; bases with no gene match: 7. This CDR3 spans 15 amino acids. In germline, CDR1 is SGHRS, CDR2 YFSETQ.

This clonotype was recorded a few times. V usage is TRBV4-1 and J usage is TRBJ2-2; 7 nucleotides agree with TRBD2. Germline V gene sequence: CDR1 MGHRA, CDR2 YSYEKL. J was trimmed by 7 bases and V by 0 bases; bases with no gene match: 14. The CDR3 totals 18 residues. CDR3 in amino acids: CASSQEAFWTRGLGELFF. CDR3 DNA sequence: TGCGCCAGCAGCCAAGAGGCTTTTTGGACTAGAGGTCTCGGGGAGCTGTTTTTT.

This chain joins TRBV6-5 and TRBJ1-2, with 9 bases identical to TRBD1. The CDR3 has 13 amino acids. V lost 6 bases, J lost 8 bases, and 7 bases stayed unmatched. Germline CDR1 is MNHEY and CDR2 is SVGAGI. The CDR3 spells CASREQGARGYTF. CDR3 nucleotide sequence: TGTGCCAGCAGGGAACAGGGGGCGCGCGGCTACACCTTC.

The chain recombines TRBV28 with TRBJ2-3; a weak D match, TRBD1 (5 bases). This CDR3 comprises 14 residues. V was cut by 11 bases and J by 0 bases, with 15 bases left in between. Germline lookup yields CDR1 MDHEN and CDR2 SYDVKM. The CDR3 is CAGNDRQSTDTQYF. The CDR3 DNA reads as TGTGCCGGCAACGACAGACAAAGCACAGATACGCAGTATTTT.

A few counts support this clonotype. CDR3 coding DNA: TGTGCCAGCAGCTTATCCGGGACAGGGTGGGAGACCCAGTACTTC. Translating gives CASSLSGTGWETQYF. The V call is TRBV11-2, the J call TRBJ2-5; 9 nucleotides match TRBD1. CDR1 and CDR2 from the germline V gene are SGHAT and FQNNGV. The ends lost 2 bases at V and 5 bases at J; junction bases unmatched: 6. The CDR3 has 15 amino acids.

The chain employs TRBV5-7 and TRBJ2-1; the D gene is possibly TRBD2 (6 bases). TRBV5-7 is an ORF for which the function is uncertain. Deletions cut 3 bases from V and 0 bases from J, with 25 bases between. There are 20 residues in the CDR3. The DNA for the CDR3 is TGTGCCAGCAGCTACCTTCGTGCGGGGCCCGTAGCGGACTCCTACAATGAGCAGTTCTTC. This sequence encodes CASSYLRAGPVADSYNEQFF.

The chain has TRBV12-3 or TRBV12-4 and TRBJ2-3; possible D gene TRBD1, 5 bases. This CDR3 has 15 amino acids. V lost 4 bases and J 1 base, leaving 12 bases between the germline ends. CDR3 loop: CASSSPSRGTDTQYF. The DNA for the CDR3 is TGTGCCAGCAGTTCGCCCTCCAGGGGCACAGATACGCAGTATTTT.

Ten or more counts support this clonotype. The chain has TRBV12-3 or TRBV12-4 and TRBJ1-5, with D possibly TRBD1 on 5 matching bases. Trimming removed 6 bases from V and 7 bases from J, with 13 bases in between. The CDR3 extends over 13 amino acids. CDR3 DNA sequence: TGTGCCAGCAGGCGGGACCCAGAGCAGCCCCAGCATTTT. This translates into CASRRDPEQPQHF.

This clonotype was seen more than once but under ten times. The chain is built from TRBV13 and TRBJ2-4; no firm D call. The CDR3 length is 13 residues. V shed 0 bases and J shed 9 bases, with 9 bases lying between them. Germline V gives CDR1 PRHDT, CDR2 FYEKMQ (reference sequence). The CDR3 reads CASSLGTSIIQYF. Written as DNA, the CDR3 is TGTGCCAGCAGCTTAGGGACCTCCATCATTCAGTACTTC.

This clonotype has a handful of counts. This chain links TRBV20-1 with TRBJ2-4, with 10 bases aligning to TRBD1. The trim removed 5 bases at V and 2 bases at J, leaving 6 bases unmatched. CDR3 length equals 15 residues. Germline V CDR1 and CDR2: DFQATT, SNEGSKA (reference sequence). The CDR3 nucleotides read TGCAGTGCTCGTGGGACAGGGGTTACCAAAAACATTCAGTACTTC. This translates into CSARGTGVTKNIQYF.

A word on this clonotype: This may be a read error, as it is one base from a much larger clone. The chain is built from TRBV28 and TRBJ1-6, with D perhaps TRBD1 (5 bases). CDR1 and CDR2 (germline): MDHEN, SYDVKM. This CDR3 contains 18 residues. CDR3: CAGSLSRGLGSYNSPLHF. CDR3 DNA: TGTGCCGGCAGTCTCTCCCGGGGACTTGGGTCCTATAATTCACCCCTCCACTTT.

This clonotype has a handful of counts. The gene calls are TRBV20-1 and TRBJ2-7; tentative D call: TRBD1 (5 bases). There are 14 residues in the CDR3. Between the trimmed V and J ends, which lost 3 bases and 1 base, there was a span of 13 bases. Looked up from germline, CDR1 is DFQATT and CDR2 is SNEGSKA (reference sequence). CDR3 nucleotides: TGCAGTGCTAGGGACAATAGGGGATCCTACGAGCAGTACTTC. Its translation: CSARDNRGSYEQYF.

This clonotype was seen a few times. The chain combines TRBV5-1 with TRBJ2-5; D might be TRBD2 (6 bases). TRBJ2-1 matches the DNA end more closely, so the J call is doubtful. Germline V gives CDR1 SGHRS, CDR2 YFSETQ. The CDR3 is 13 residues long. In DNA, the CDR3 is TGCGCCAGCAGCCCGGGACTCGGCAATGAGCAGTTCTTC. This gives the protein CASSPGLGNEQFF.

V gene TRBV2 combines with J gene TRBJ1-4; D possibly corresponds to TRBD1 (6 bases). This CDR3 has 14 residues. The germline CDR1 and CDR2 sequences are SNHLY and FYNNEI. The V end was cut by 4 bases, the J end by 7 bases, with 13 bases between. CDR3 amino acids: CASSAQGLFEKLFF. CDR3 bases: TGTGCCAGCAGTGCACAGGGTTTATTTGAAAAACTGTTTTTT.

This clonotype occurred a few times. The J gene is TRBJ2-5, the V gene TRBV12-3 or TRBV12-4, with D perhaps TRBD2 (5 bases). The DNA end is a closer match to TRBJ2-1, so the J assignment may be wrong. The CDR3 has 11 amino acids. The CDR3 DNA is TGTGCCAGCAGTTTAGTCGGGGTGCAGTTCTTC. As protein: CASSLVGVQFF.

This clonotype appeared a few times. The rearrangement uses TRBV11-3 and TRBJ2-5; D gene uncertain. The CDR3 runs 16 residues. With 0 bases removed from V and 4 bases from J, the gap between germline ends came to 15 bases. CDR1 and CDR2 from the germline V gene are SGHNT and YENEEA. CDR3 nucleotides: TGTGCCAGCAGCTTAGAGGATTGGGTCGCCCGAGAGACCCAGTACTTC. As protein: CASSLEDWVARETQYF.

The genes are TRBV29-1 and TRBJ1-2; 7 nucleotides match TRBD1. Germline trimming cut 6 bases from V and 7 bases from J; bases unmatched to any gene: 11. The CDR3 spans 13 residues. The germline CDR1 and CDR2 sequences are SQVTM and ANQGSEA. CDR3 in amino acids: CSVDRTGSTGYTF. Written as DNA, the CDR3 is TGCAGCGTGGATAGGACAGGAAGCACTGGCTACACCTTC.

This chain connects TRBV6-1 to TRBJ2-1; D unclear. CDR1 and CDR2 from the germline V gene are MNHNS and SASEGT. Trimming left V 1 base short and J 8 bases short, with 15 bases between. The CDR3 contains 15 residues. The CDR3 nucleotides read TGTGCCAGCAGTGAAGGAATAGCCCAAGGATATGAGCAGTTCTTC. It specifies CASSEGIAQGYEQFF.

V usage is TRBV6-5 and J usage is TRBJ1-3; TRBD1 matches at 7 bases. After removal of 5 bases from V and 0 bases from J, the junction contained 4 bases not matched to a gene. CDR3 length equals 15 residues. Germline V gene data show CDR1 as MNHEY and CDR2 as SVGAGI. The CDR3 DNA is TGTGCCAGCAGTAACACAGGGGCCTCTGGAAACACCATATATTTT. Amino acid sequence: CASSNTGASGNTIYF.